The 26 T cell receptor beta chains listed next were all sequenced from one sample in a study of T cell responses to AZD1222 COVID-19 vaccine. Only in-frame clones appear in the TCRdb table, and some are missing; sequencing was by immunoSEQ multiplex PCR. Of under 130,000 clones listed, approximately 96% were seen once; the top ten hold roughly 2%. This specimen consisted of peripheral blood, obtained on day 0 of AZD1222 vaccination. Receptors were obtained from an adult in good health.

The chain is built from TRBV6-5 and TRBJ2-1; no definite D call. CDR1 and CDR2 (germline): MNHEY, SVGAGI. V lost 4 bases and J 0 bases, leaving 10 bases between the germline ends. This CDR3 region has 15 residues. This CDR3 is CASSFFRRSYNEQFF. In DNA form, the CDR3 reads TGTGCCAGCAGTTTCTTTCGGCGCTCCTACAATGAGCAGTTCTTC.

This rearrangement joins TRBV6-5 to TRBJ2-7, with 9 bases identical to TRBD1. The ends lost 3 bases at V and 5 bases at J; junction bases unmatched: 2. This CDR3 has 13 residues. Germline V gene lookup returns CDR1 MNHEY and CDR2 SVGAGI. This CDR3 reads CASSYTGGNEQYF. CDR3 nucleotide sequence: TGTGCCAGCAGTTATACAGGGGGCAACGAGCAGTACTTC.

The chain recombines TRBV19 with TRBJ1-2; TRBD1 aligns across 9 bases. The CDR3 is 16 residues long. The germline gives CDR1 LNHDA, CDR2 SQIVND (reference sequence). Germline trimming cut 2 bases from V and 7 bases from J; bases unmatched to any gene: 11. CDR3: CASSIKGTGRIVGYTF. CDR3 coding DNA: TGTGCCAGTAGTATAAAGGGGACAGGGAGAATTGTTGGCTACACCTTC.

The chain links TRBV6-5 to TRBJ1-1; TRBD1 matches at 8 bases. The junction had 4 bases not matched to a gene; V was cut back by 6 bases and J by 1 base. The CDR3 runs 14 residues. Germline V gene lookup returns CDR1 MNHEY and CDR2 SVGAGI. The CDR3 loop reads CASSGDRKNTEAFF. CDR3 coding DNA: TGTGCCAGCAGCGGGGACAGGAAGAACACTGAAGCTTTCTTT.

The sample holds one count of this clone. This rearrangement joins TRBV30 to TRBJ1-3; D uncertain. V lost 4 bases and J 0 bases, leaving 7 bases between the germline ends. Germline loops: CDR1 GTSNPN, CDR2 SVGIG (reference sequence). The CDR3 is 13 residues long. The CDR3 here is CAWTFSSGNTIYF. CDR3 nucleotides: TGTGCCTGGACCTTTAGCTCTGGAAACACCATATATTTT.

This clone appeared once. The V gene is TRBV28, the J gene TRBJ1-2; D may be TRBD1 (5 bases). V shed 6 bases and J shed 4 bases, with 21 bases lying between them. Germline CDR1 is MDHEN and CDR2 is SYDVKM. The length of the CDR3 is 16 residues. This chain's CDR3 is CASSLRDLQRVYGYTF. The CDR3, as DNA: TGTGCCAGCAGCCTCCGGGACCTACAACGGGTCTATGGCTACACCTTC.

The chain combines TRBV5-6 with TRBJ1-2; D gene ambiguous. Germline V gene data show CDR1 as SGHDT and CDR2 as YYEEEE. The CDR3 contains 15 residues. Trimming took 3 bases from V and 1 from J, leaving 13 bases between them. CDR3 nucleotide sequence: TGTGCCAGCAGCTGGCGGACGGGGATTAACTATGGCTACACCTTC. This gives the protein CASSWRTGINYGYTF.

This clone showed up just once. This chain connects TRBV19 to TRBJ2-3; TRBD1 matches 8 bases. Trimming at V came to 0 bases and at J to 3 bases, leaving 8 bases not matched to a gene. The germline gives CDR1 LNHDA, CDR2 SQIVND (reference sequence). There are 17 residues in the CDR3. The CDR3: CASSIDHQGAPTDTQYF. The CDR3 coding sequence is TGTGCCAGTAGTATAGATCATCAGGGGGCGCCTACAGATACGCAGTATTTT.

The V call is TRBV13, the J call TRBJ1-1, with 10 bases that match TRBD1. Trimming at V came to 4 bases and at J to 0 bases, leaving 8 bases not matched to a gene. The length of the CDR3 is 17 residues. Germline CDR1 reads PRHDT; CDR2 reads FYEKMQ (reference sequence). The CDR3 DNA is TGTGCCAGCAGCTCACGACAGGGGGCAACTCTGAACACTGAAGCTTTCTTT. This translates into CASSSRQGATLNTEAFF.

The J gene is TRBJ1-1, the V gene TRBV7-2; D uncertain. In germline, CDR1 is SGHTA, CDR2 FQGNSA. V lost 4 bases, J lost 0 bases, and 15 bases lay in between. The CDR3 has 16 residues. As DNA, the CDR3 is TGTGCCAGCAGCTCGGTCCTCTTCAGCATGAACACTGAAGCTTTCTTT. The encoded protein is CASSSVLFSMNTEAFF.

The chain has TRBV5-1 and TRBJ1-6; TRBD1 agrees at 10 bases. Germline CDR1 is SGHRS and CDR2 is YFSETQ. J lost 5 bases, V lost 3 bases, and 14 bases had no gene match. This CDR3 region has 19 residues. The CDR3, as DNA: TGCGCCAGCAGCTGGACCCCGGGACAGGGGACGATGGATAATTCACCCCTCCACTTT. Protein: CASSWTPGQGTMDNSPLHF. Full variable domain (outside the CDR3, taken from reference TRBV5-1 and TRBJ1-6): KAGVTQTPRYLIKTRGQQVTLSCSPISGHRSVSWYQQTPGQGLQFLFEYFSETQRNKGNFPGRFSGRQFSNSRSEMNVSTLELGDSALYLCASSWTPGQGTMDNSPLHFGNGTRLTVT.

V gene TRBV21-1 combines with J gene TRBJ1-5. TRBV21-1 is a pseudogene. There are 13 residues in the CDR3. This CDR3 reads CASRRGGRQPQHF. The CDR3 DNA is TGTGCCAGCAGGAGGGGGGGGAGGCAGCCCCAGCATTTT.

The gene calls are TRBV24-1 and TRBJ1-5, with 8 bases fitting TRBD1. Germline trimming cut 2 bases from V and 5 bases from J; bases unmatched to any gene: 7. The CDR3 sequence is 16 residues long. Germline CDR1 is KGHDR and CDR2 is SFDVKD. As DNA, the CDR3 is TGTGCCACCAGTGATTCAGGGACAGGACTAGATCAGCCCCAGCATTTT. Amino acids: CATSDSGTGLDQPQHF.

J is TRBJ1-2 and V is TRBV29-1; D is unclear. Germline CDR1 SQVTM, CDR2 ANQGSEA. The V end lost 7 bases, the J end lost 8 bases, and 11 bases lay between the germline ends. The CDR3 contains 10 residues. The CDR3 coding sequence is TGCAGCGGCGACCAGGAAGGCTACACCTTC. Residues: CSGDQEGYTF.

CDR3 amino acids: CASSFGDANYGYTF. The CDR3 DNA reads as TGCGCCAGCAGCTTTGGGGACGCTAACTATGGCTACACCTTC. The V and J genes are TRBV5-1 and TRBJ1-2; weak D call: TRBD1 (5 bases). Trimming took 2 bases from V and 0 from J, leaving 8 bases between them. The CDR3 contains 14 residues. CDR1 and CDR2 (germline): SGHRS, YFSETQ. Complete variable domain (other parts from reference TRBV5-1 and TRBJ1-2): KAGVTQTPRYLIKTRGQQVTLSCSPISGHRSVSWYQQTPGQGLQFLFEYFSETQRNKGNFPGRFSGRQFSNSRSEMNVSTLELGDSALYLCASSFGDANYGYTFGSGTRLTVV.

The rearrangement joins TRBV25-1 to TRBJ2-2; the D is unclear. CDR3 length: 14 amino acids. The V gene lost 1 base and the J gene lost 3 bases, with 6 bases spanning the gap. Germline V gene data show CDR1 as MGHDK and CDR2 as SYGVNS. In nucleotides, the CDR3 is TGTGCCAGCAGTGAATTTGGTGACACCGGGGAGCTGTTTTTT. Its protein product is CASSEFGDTGELFF. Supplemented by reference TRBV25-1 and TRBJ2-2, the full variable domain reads EADIYQTPRYLVIGTGKKITLECSQTMGHDKMYWYQQDPGMELHLIHYSYGVNSTEKGDLSSESTVSRIRTEHFPLTLESARPSHTSQYLCASSEFGDTGELFFGEGSRLTVL.

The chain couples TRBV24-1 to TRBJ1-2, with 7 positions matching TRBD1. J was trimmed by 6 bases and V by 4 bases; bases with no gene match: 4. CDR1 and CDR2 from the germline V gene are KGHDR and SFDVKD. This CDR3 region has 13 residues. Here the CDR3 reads CATSDGTADGYTF. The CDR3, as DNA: TGTGCCACCAGTGACGGGACAGCGGATGGCTACACCTTC.

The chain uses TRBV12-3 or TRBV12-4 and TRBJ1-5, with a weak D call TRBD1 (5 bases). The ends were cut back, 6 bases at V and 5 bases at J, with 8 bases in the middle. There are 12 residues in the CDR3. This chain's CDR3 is CASRTRDQPQHF. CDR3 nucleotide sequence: TGTGCCAGCAGGACCAGGGATCAGCCCCAGCATTTT.

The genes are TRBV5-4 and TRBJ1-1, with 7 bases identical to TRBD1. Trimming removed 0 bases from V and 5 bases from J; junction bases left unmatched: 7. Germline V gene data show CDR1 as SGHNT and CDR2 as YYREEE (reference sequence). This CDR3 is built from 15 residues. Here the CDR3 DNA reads TGTGCCAGCAGCTTGGGGCAGGGGGTCTGGACTGAAGCTTTCTTT. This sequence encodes CASSLGQGVWTEAFF.

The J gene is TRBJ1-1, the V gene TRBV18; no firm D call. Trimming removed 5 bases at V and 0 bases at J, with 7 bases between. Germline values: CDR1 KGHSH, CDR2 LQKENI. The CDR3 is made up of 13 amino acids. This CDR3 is CASSSIMNTEAFF. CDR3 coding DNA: TGTGCCAGCTCATCTATCATGAACACTGAAGCTTTCTTT. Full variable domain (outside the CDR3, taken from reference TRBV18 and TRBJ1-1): NAGVMQNPRHLVRRRGQEARLRCSPMKGHSHVYWYRQLPEEGLKFMVYLQKENIIDESGMPKERFSAEFPKEGPSILRIQQVVRGDSAAYFCASSSIMNTEAFFGQGTRLTVV.

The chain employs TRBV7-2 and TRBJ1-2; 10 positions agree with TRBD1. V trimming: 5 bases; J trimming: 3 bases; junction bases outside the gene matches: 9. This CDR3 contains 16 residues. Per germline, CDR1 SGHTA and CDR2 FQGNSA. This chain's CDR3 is CASSPHRTGGDYGYTF. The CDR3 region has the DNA TGTGCCAGCAGCCCCCATCGGACAGGGGGGGACTATGGCTACACCTTC.

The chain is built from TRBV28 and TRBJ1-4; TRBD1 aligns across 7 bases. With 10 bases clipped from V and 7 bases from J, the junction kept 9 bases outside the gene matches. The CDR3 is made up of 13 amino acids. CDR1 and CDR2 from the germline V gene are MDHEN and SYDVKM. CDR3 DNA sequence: TGTGCCACCAAAGGGGGCGCGGGTGAAAAACTGTTTTTT. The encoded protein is CATKGGAGEKLFF.

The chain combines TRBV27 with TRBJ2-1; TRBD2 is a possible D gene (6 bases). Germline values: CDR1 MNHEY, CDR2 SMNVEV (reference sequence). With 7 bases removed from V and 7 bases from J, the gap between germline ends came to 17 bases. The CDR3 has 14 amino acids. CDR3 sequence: CASTPLGRTNEQFF. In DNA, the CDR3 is TGTGCCAGCACCCCCCTCGGGAGAACGAATGAGCAGTTCTTC.

CDR3 nucleotide sequence: TGTGCCAGCAGCCCGACTAGCGGGAGCACCGGGGAGCTGTTTTTT. It is translated as CASSPTSGSTGELFF. V is TRBV7-6 and J is TRBJ2-2; 12 bases align to TRBD2. Per the germline V gene, CDR1 is SGHVS and CDR2 is FNYEAQ. The CDR3 extends over 15 amino acids. The V segment lost 5 bases and the J segment 4 bases; nucleotides outside the gene matches: 2.

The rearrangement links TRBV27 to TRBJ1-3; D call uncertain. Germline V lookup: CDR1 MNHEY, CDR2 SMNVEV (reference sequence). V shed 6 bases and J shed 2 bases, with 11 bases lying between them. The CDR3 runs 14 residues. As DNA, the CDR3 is TGTGCCAGCAGGCCGGGGAGAACTGGAAACACCATATATTTT. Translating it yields CASRPGRTGNTIYF.

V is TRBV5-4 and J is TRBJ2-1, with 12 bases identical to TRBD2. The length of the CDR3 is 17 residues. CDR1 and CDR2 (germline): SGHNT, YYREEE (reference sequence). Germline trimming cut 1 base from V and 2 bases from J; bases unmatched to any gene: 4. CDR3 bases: TGTGCCAGCAGCTTGACCCCTAGCGGGAGGGCCTACAATGAGCAGTTCTTC. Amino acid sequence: CASSLTPSGRAYNEQFF.